This TCR beta chain was documented in a study of T cells in Graves' hyperthyroidism and ophthalmopathy. The CDR3 regions of TCR beta were amplified from RNA transcripts. During a first-round RT-PCR of the TCR CDR3, the HTBI primer set was used. From the multiplex PCR reads, TCRdb called clonotypes with MiXCR, one entry per CDR3 protein. The sample carries 500,000 to 650,000 distinct CDR3 sequences, 12% to 15% recorded once. This clonotype was seen at least ten times. Hyperthyroidism of Graves' type that showed no ophthalmopathy progression within 18 months was stable. Lactation, pregnancy, other autoimmune disease or uncontrolled infection excluded patients. Per the germline V gene, CDR1 is SGHTA and CDR2 is FQGNSA. V was cut by 2 bases and J by 4 bases, with 12 bases left in between. The CDR3 sequence is 14 residues long.

This sequence was found in a woman aged 40 to 50 with Graves' hyperthyroidism. The chain has TRBV7-2 and TRBJ2-7, with D uncertain. The sample taken for sequencing was blood. Written as DNA, the CDR3 is TGTGCCAGCAGCTTAAATGTCATGGGGTACGAGCAGTACTTC. Translated: CASSLNVMGYEQYF.